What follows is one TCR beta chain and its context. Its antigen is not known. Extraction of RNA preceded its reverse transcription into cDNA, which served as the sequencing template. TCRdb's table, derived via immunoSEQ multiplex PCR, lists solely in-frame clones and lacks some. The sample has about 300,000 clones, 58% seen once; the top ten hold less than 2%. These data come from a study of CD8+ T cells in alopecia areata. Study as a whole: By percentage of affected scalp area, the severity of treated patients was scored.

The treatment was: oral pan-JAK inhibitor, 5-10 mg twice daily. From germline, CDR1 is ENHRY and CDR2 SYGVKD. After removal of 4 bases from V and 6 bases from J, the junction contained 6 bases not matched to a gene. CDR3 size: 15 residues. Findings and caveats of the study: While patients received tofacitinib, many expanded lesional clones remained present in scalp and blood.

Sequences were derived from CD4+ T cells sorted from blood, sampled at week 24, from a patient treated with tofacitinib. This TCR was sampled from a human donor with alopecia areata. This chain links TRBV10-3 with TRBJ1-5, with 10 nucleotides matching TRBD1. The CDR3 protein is CAISAQTGGSQPQHF. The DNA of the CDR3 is TGTGCCATCAGTGCCCAGACAGGGGGCAGTCAGCCCCAGCATTTT.